This T cell receptor (beta chain) comes out of a study of cytomegalovirus exposure and HLA in healthy donors. The V end was cut by 0 bases, the J end by 5 bases, with 10 bases between. CDR1 is GTSNPN and CDR2 is SVGIG in the germline V gene (reference sequence). The CDR3 spans 13 residues. General observations from the study: A few chains linked to CMV were shown in vitro to be specific for CMV antigens.

Comments on this clone: What it binds is unknown. Other DNA variants within this sample encode the same CDR3.

The repertoire was sequenced with immunoSEQ multiplex PCR; TCRdb's copy has only in-frame clones and lacks some. The table records 250,000 to 400,000 clones, about 85% of them present only once. While the first cohort had around 700 subjects, the donors belonged to the separate validation cohort of roughly 130 subjects. The sample comprised PBMCs. This receptor was taken from a woman aged 25 to 39 in good health and CMV-seropositive. The V call is TRBV30, the J call TRBJ2-5, with D uncertain. The CDR3 sequence is CAWSVRARETQYF. CDR3 in DNA: TGTGCCTGGAGTGTACGTGCGAGGGAGACCCAGTACTTC.